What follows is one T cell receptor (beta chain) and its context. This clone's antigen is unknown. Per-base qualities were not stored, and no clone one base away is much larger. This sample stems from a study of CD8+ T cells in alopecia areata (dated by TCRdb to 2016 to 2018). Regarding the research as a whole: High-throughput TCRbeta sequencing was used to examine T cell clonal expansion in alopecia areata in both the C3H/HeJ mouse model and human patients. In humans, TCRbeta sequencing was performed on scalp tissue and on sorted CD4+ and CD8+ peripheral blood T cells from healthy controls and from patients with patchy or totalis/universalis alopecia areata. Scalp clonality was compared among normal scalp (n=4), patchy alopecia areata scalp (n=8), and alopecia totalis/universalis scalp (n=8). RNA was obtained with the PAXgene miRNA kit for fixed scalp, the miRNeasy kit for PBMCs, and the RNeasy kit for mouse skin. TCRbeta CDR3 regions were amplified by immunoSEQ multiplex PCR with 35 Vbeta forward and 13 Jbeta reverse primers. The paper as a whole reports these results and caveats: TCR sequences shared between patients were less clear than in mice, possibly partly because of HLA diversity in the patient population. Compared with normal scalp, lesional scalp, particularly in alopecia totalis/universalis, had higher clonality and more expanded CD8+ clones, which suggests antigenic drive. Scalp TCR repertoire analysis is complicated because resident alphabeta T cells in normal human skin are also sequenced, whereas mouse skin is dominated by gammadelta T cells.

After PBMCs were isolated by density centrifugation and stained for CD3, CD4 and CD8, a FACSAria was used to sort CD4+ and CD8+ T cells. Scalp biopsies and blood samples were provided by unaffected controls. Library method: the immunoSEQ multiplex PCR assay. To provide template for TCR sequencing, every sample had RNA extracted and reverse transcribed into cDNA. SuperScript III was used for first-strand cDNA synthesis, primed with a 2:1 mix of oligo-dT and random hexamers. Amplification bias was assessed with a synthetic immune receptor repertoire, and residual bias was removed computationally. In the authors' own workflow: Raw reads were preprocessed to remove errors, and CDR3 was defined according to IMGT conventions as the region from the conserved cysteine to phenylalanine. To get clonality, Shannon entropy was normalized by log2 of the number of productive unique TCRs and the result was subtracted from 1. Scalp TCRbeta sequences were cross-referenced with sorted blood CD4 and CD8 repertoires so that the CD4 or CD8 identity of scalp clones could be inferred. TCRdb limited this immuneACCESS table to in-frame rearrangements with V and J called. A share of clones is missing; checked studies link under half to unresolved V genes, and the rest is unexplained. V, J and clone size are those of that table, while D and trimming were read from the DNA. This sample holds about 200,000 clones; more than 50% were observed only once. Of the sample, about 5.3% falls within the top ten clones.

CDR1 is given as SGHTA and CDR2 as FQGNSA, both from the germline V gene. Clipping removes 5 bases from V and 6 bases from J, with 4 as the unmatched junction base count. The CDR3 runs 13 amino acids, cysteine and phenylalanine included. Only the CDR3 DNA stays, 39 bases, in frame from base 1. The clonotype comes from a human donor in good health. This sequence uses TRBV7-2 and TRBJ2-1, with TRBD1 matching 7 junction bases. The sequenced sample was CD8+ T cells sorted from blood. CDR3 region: CASSKGTANEQFF. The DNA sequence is TGTGCCAGCAGCAAAGGGACAGCCAATGAGCAGTTCTTC.